This TCR beta chain emerged from a study of shared clonotypes between healthy human individuals. Study-wide background: Three plates each covered CD4 naive and memory; CD8 naive two, CD8 memory one.

TCRdb's table, derived via immunoSEQ multiplex PCR, lists solely in-frame clones and lacks some. The sample has about 2.4 million clones, 85% to 95% seen once; the top ten hold 0.11% to 0.15%. Germline values: CDR1 SGHNT, CDR2 YYREEE (reference sequence). The V end lost 4 bases, the J end lost 4 bases, and 12 bases lay between the germline ends. The CDR3 length is 14 residues. In the case of this clone: As yet, its antigen is unknown.

Study-wide results and caveats: Among the subsets, naive ones generally showed larger estimated richness than memory ones. Sequencing depth was predicted to influence how clonotypes are shared among donors. Roughly 4.7% was the fraction of naive CD4 clonotypes found shared across several donors.

What was sequenced was naive CD4+ T cells sorted from blood. Noted subset: CD45RA+ positively selected. The clonotype originates from a man aged 18 to 29 in good health. The genes are TRBV5-4 and TRBJ2-1, with D hard to call. For the CDR3, the DNA is TGTGCCAGCAGCCTATCGACATTATACAATGAGCAGTTCTTC. It specifies CASSLSTLYNEQFF.